Following are 14 T cell receptor beta chains from one sample sequenced in a study of Graves' ophthalmopathy and Graves' hyperthyroidism. Using RNA transcripts, the TCR beta CDR3 regions were amplified. Second-round multiplex PCR came after first-round RT-PCR with HTBI primers. TCRdb processed the multiplex PCR reads anew with MiXCR; each CDR3 protein has one entry. In the table there are approximately 640,000 distinct CDR3 sequences, roughly 39% of which are singletons. Sequenced material: peripheral blood. These receptors were obtained from an adult man with Graves' ophthalmopathy.

There are many counts of this clonotype. V is TRBV10-3 and J is TRBJ2-5; D possibly corresponds to TRBD1 (5 bases). Germline CDR1 is ENHRY and CDR2 is SYGVKD. Trimming took 3 bases from V and 0 from J, leaving 5 bases between them. The CDR3 spans 13 residues. DNA for the CDR3: TGTGCCATCAGTGACAGGGACCAAGAGACCCAGTACTTC. Protein: CAISDRDQETQYF.

This clonotype was found a few times. This chain connects TRBV6-5 to TRBJ1-2; the D gene is possibly TRBD1 (5 bases). Per germline, CDR1 MNHEY and CDR2 SVGAGI. The CDR3 extends over 13 amino acids. Trimming took 4 bases from V and 4 from J, leaving 10 bases between them. CDR3 sequence reads: CASSLSQAYGYTF. CDR3 nucleotide sequence: TGTGCCAGCAGTTTATCACAGGCCTATGGCTACACCTTC.

With regard to this clonotype: A single base separates this from a much larger clone, so it may be a read error. Here the CDR3 reads CATSDRGLGYSTEAFF. The CDR3 DNA reads as TGTGCCACCAGTGACAGAGGTCTAGGGTACTCGACTGAAGCTTTCTTT. The rearrangement joins TRBV24-1 to TRBJ1-1; D uncertain. The CDR3 totals 16 residues. Trimming removed 4 bases from V and 5 bases from J, with 19 bases in between. CDR1 and CDR2 (germline): KGHDR, SFDVKD.

This clonotype was counted ten times or more. The gene calls are TRBV10-3 and TRBJ1-5, with 7 positions matching TRBD1. CDR1 is ENHRY and CDR2 is SYGVKD in the germline V gene. V trimming: 10 bases; J trimming: 6 bases; junction bases outside the gene matches: 6. The CDR3 is 12 amino acids. The CDR3 bases are TGTGCCACCCAGGAGGGGGCTCAGCCCCAGCATTTT. It translates to CATQEGAQPQHF.

This clonotype appeared a single time. The chain has TRBV10-3 and TRBJ2-7; the D gene is possibly TRBD1 (6 bases). Trimming left V 4 bases short and J 0 bases short, with 7 bases between. This CDR3 comprises 13 residues. Germline V gene sequence: CDR1 ENHRY, CDR2 SYGVKD. CDR3 sequence: CAISGQDSYEQYF. The DNA of the CDR3 is TGTGCCATCAGTGGACAGGACTCCTACGAGCAGTACTTC.

Comments on this clonotype: A read error may explain this, as a much larger clone is one base away. The gene calls are TRBV25-1 and TRBJ1-4, with D maybe TRBD1 (5 bases). CDR1 is MGHDK and CDR2 is SYGVNS in the germline V gene. Trimming cost V 1 base and J 0 bases, with 12 bases left between them. The CDR3 has 17 residues. This CDR3 is CASSESRVQATNEKLFF. The CDR3 DNA sequence: TGTGCCAGCAGTGAATCTAGGGTACAGGCAACTAATGAAAAACTGTTTTTT.

The genes are TRBV7-7 and TRBJ2-7; the match to TRBD2 covers 8 bases. The CDR3 extends over 17 amino acids. Trimming cost V 8 bases and J 2 bases; bases outside gene matches: 17. The germline V gene has CDR1 SSHAT and CDR2 FNYEAQ (reference sequence). DNA for the CDR3: TGTGCCAGCTCACGGGGGCTAGCGGGTAAAACCCCCTACGAGCAGTACTTC. Its translation is CASSRGLAGKTPYEQYF.

In this sample, this clonotype turned up many times. V gene TRBV5-6 combines with J gene TRBJ2-5, with D possibly being TRBD1 (5 bases). Germline V gives CDR1 SGHDT, CDR2 YYEEEE. V gave up 0 bases and J gave up 4 bases, with 10 bases separating them. The CDR3 runs 14 residues. The CDR3 nucleotides read TGTGCCAGCAGCTTGGCAGGGCAGGGAGAGACCCAGTACTTC. Protein: CASSLAGQGETQYF.

The chain is built from TRBV2 and TRBJ2-5, with D unclear. The germline V gene has CDR1 SNHLY and CDR2 FYNNEI. Trimming stripped 4 bases from V and 5 bases from J, with 14 bases between. The CDR3 runs 14 residues. For the CDR3, the DNA is TGTGCCAGCAGTGTACGTGAAACCCAGGAGACCCAGTACTTC. Its protein product is CASSVRETQETQYF.

A few counts support this clonotype. J is TRBJ2-5 and V is TRBV2, with a weak D call TRBD2 (5 bases). Per the germline V gene, CDR1 is SNHLY and CDR2 is FYNNEI. Between the trimmed V and J ends, which lost 0 bases and 1 base, there was a span of 12 bases. The CDR3 consists of 16 residues. CDR3 nucleotide sequence: TGTGCCAGCAGTGAAGCGCCGGGATTCCCCCAAGAGACCCAGTACTTC. This translates into CASSEAPGFPQETQYF.

Many counts were recorded for this clonotype. CDR3 in amino acids: CASSHDFNSPLHF. Here the CDR3 DNA reads TGTGCCAGCAGTCACGATTTTAATTCACCCCTCCACTTT. The J gene is TRBJ1-6, the V gene TRBV25-1, with unresolved D. V lost 5 bases and J lost 6, with 8 bases in between. CDR3 length equals 13 residues. Germline CDR1 is MGHDK and CDR2 is SYGVNS. Full variable domain (remainder filled in from reference TRBV25-1 and TRBJ1-6): EADIYQTPRYLVIGTGKKITLECSQTMGHDKMYWYQQDPGMELHLIHYSYGVNSTEKGDLSSESTVSRIRTEHFPLTLESARPSHTSQYLCASSHDFNSPLHFGNGTRLTVT.

This clonotype was seen ten or more times. This sequence joins TRBV12-3 or TRBV12-4 and TRBJ1-1, with 7 nucleotides matching TRBD1. V lost 3 bases to trimming and J lost 8 bases; unmatched junction nucleotides: 0. This CDR3 has 11 residues. This CDR3 is CASSLGQEAFF. The CDR3 coding sequence is TGTGCCAGCAGTTTGGGACAGGAAGCTTTCTTT.

There are many counts of this clonotype. The chain joins TRBV24-1 to TRBJ1-2; perhaps TRBD1 as D (5 bases). Germline lookup yields CDR1 KGHDR and CDR2 SFDVKD. The ends were cut back, 3 bases at V and 3 bases at J, with 13 bases in the middle. The CDR3 consists of 15 residues. The CDR3 DNA reads TGTGCCACCAGTGATGGGGACCGTCGGGACTATGGCTACACCTTC. This sequence encodes CATSDGDRRDYGYTF.

Regarding this clonotype: A much larger clone differs by one base, so this may be a read error. The chain is built from TRBV4-3 and TRBJ1-2; D is undetermined. Germline V lookup: CDR1 LGHNA, CDR2 YSLEER. The CDR3 has 15 amino acids. The V gene lost 0 bases and the J gene lost 4 bases, with 12 bases spanning the gap. The CDR3 bases are TGCGCCAGCAGCCAAGATTCCAGCCAATCCTATGGCTACACCTTC. Protein sequence: CASSQDSSQSYGYTF.